This T cell receptor beta chain was sequenced in a study of tumor-infiltrating lymphocytes in oesophageal squamous cell carcinoma. Each CDR3 protein gets one entry after TCRdb re-called the PCR reads with MiXCR. The sample consists of 21,000 or so distinct CDR3 sequences, roughly two fifths of them appearing once. In this sample, this clonotype turned up a few times. The germline CDR1 and CDR2 sequences are SEHNR and FQNEAQ (reference sequence). The CDR3 is 12 residues long. Sequences were obtained from esophageal tumor tissue. The receptor was isolated from a male donor with esophageal squamous cell carcinoma. The chain uses TRBV7-9 and TRBJ2-1; the D gene is possibly TRBD1 (5 bases). Matching the DNA end better, TRBJ2-7 makes the J call doubtful. The CDR3: CASSLRGAEQYF. For the CDR3, the DNA is TGTGCCAGCAGTCTTAGGGGTGCCGAGCAGTACTTC.